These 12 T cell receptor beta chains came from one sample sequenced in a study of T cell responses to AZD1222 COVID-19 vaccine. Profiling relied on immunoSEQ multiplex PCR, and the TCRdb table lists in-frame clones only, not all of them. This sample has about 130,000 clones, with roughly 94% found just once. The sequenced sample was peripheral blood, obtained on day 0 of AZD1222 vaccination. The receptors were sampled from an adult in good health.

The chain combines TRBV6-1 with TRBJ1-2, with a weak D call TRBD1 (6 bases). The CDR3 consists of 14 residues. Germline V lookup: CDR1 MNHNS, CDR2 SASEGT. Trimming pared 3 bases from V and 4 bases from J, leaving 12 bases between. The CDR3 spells CASSDAGEGYGYTF. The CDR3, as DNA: TGTGCCAGCAGTGACGCAGGGGAAGGCTATGGCTACACCTTC.

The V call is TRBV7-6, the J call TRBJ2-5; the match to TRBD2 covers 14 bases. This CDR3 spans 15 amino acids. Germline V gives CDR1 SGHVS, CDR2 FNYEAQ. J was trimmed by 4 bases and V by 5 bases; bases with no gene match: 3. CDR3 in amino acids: CASSGTSGGTETQYF. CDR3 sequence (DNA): TGTGCCAGCAGCGGGACTAGCGGGGGCACAGAGACCCAGTACTTC.

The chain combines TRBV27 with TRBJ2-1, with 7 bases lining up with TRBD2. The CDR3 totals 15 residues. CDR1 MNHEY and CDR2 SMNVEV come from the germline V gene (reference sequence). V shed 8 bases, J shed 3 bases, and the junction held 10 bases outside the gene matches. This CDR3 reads CASLGEAGNYNEQFF. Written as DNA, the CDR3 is TGTGCCAGCCTGGGGGAAGCGGGGAACTACAATGAGCAGTTCTTC.

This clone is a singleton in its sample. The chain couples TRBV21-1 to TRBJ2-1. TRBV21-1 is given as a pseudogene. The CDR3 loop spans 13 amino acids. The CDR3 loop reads CASTPLWNNEQFF. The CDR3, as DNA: TGTGCCAGCACCCCTCTCTGGAACAATGAGCAGTTCTTC.

CDR3 coding DNA: TGTGCCAGCACCTCCGGGGGAGAGACCCAGTACTTC. This encodes CASTSGGETQYF. The V call is TRBV27, the J call TRBJ2-5; perhaps TRBD2 as D (6 bases). V lost 7 bases to trimming and J lost 4 bases, with 10 bases between them. The CDR3 has 12 residues. Germline V gene lookup returns CDR1 MNHEY and CDR2 SMNVEV (reference sequence).

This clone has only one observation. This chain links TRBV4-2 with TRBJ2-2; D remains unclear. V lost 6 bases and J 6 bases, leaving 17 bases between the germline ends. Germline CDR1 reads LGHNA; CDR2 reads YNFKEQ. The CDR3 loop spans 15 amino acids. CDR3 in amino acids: CASSGVRMWSGELFF. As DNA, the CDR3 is TGTGCCAGCAGTGGGGTTCGGATGTGGTCCGGGGAGCTGTTTTTT.

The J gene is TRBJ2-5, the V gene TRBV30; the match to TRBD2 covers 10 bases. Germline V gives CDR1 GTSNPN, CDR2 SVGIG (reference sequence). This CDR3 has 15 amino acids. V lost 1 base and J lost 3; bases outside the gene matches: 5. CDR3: CAWSALAGVKETQYF. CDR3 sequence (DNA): TGTGCCTGGAGTGCTCTAGCGGGGGTAAAAGAGACCCAGTACTTC.

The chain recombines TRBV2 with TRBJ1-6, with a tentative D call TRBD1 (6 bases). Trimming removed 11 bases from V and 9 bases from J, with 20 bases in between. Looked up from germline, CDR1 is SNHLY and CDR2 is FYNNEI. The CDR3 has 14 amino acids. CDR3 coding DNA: TGTGCCGGACACTTGGACAGAAGCGGTTCACCCCTCCACTTT. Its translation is CAGHLDRSGSPLHF.

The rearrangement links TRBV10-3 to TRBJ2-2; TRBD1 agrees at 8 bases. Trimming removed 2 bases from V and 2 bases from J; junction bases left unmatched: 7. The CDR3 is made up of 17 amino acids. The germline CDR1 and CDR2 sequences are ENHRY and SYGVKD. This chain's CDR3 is CAISEGGTGTNTGELFF. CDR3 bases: TGTGCCATCAGTGAGGGGGGGACAGGTACCAACACCGGGGAGCTGTTTTTT.

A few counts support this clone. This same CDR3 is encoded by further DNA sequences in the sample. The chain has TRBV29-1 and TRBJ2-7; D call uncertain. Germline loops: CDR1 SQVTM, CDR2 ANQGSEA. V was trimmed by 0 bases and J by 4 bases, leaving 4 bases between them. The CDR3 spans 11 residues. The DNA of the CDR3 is TGCAGCGTTGAAGAGGGGTACGAGCAGTACTTC. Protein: CSVEEGYEQYF.

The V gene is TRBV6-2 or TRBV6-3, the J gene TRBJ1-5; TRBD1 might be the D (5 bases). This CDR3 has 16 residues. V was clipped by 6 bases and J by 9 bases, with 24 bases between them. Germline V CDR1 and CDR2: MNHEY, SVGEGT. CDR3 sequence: CASSPRPLGTQGPQHF. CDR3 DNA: TGTGCCAGCAGCCCACGCCCTTTGGGGACCCAGGGGCCCCAGCATTTT.

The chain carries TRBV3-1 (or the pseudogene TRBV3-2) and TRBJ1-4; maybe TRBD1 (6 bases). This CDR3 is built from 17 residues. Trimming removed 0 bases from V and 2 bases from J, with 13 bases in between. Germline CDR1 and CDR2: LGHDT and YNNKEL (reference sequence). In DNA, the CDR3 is TGTGCCAGCAGCCAAGAACCAGGGGCTTATACTAATGAAAAACTGTTTTTT. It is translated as CASSQEPGAYTNEKLFF.